Below are 4 T cell receptor beta chains sequenced from a single sample in a study of blood T cell repertoires in COVID-19. TCRdb's table, derived via immunoSEQ multiplex PCR, lists solely in-frame clones and lacks some. The data hold approximately 150,000 clones, with roughly 84% observed a single time. Sequencing was performed on PBMCs or T cells enriched from blood (not recorded which). The receptors derive from a man in his fifties or sixties who had recovered from COVID-19.

The table lists this clone with a count of one. The DNA of the CDR3 is TGTGCCAGCAGTCGCCGGGACAGGGGGCTCGGACAGCCCCAGCATTTT. This translates into CASSRRDRGLGQPQHF. This chain connects TRBV7-3 to TRBJ1-5; 12 nucleotides align to TRBD1. The CDR3 is made up of 16 amino acids. The trim removed 6 bases at V and 7 bases at J, leaving 10 bases unmatched. Germline CDR1 SGHTA, CDR2 FQGTGA.

The chain couples TRBV5-1 to TRBJ2-1; weak D call: TRBD1 (6 bases). Looked up from germline, CDR1 is SGHRS and CDR2 is YFSETQ. The CDR3 runs 13 residues. Trimming took 0 bases from V and 9 from J, leaving 10 bases between them. DNA of the CDR3: TGCGCCAGCAGCTTGGACAGAGGGGGTGAGCAGTTCTTC. Amino acids: CASSLDRGGEQFF. Together with reference TRBV5-1 and TRBJ2-1, the CDR3 gives the full variable domain: KAGVTQTPRYLIKTRGQQVTLSCSPISGHRSVSWYQQTPGQGLQFLFEYFSETQRNKGNFPGRFSGRQFSNSRSEMNVSTLELGDSALYLCASSLDRGGEQFFGPGTRLTVL.

This clone showed up many times. This sequence joins TRBV24-1 and TRBJ2-3; D remains ambiguous. Per germline, CDR1 KGHDR and CDR2 SFDVKD. Trimming took 4 bases from V and 7 from J, leaving 8 bases between them. This CDR3 has 12 amino acids. DNA of the CDR3: TGTGCCACCAGTGAACAAACCAATACGCAGTATTTT. It translates to CATSEQTNTQYF.

This chain connects TRBV6-5 to TRBJ2-1; weak D call: TRBD1 (6 bases). V was trimmed by 4 bases and J by 8 bases, leaving 18 bases between them. The germline V gene has CDR1 MNHEY and CDR2 SVGAGI. The CDR3 has 15 amino acids. CDR3 DNA: TGTGCCAGCAGTTTAGCCAGGGGAATCCCCGATGAGCAGTTCTTC. Protein sequence: CASSLARGIPDEQFF.